A selection of T cell receptor beta chains follows, all from one sample in a study of blood T cell repertoires in COVID-19. Sequenced by immunoSEQ multiplex PCR; TCRdb stores in-frame clones only, minus some. The sample includes 260,000 or so clones, roughly 87% of them seen just once. The source material was peripheral blood. All receptors derive from a man aged 18 to 35 with active or convalescent COVID-19. CDR3s include the opening cysteine and the closing phenylalanine or tryptophan. D genes are given only for firm matches. The size of a clone is reported for some rows only, either as once, few or many, or as a class for expanded clones.

d_call j_call v_call clone_size cdr3_nt cdr3_aa
TRBD2 TRBJ2-1 TRBV10-2 - TGCGCCAGCAGAGCCAGCGGGGGGGGCTACAATGAGCAGTTCTTC CASRASGGGYNEQFF
- TRBJ1-4 TRBV6-2/TRBV6-3 - TGTGCCAGCAGTTACTCCATAACTAATGAAAAACTGTTTTTT CASSYSITNEKLFF
- TRBJ2-7 TRBV5-1 - TGCGCCAGCAGCGGGGGGACAGCCGCCTACGAGCAGTACTTC CASSGGTAAYEQYF
TRBD1 TRBJ2-4 TRBV4-1 - TGCGCCAGCAGCCCGATATCGACAGGGAGAATCAACATTCAGTACTTC CASSPISTGRINIQYF
TRBD1 TRBJ1-2 TRBV5-4 - TGTGCCAGCAGCCCAACCGGACAGGGGATTTATGGCTACACCTTC CASSPTGQGIYGYTF
- TRBJ2-1 TRBV20-1 - TGCAGTGCTGCTAGACTGGAGGAGCAGTTCTTC CSAARLEEQFF
TRBD2 TRBJ2-2 TRBV27 - TGTGCCAGCAGTAAAAGCGGGGGGAACACCGGGGAGCTGTTTTTT CASSKSGGNTGELFF
- TRBJ2-7 TRBV5-1 few TGCGCCAGCAGCTTGGCCCACCGGGGAAGCTCCTACGAGCAGTACTTC CASSLAHRGSSYEQYF
TRBD1 TRBJ2-7 TRBV4-1 many TGCGCCAGCAGCTTGACGGACAGGAGCACCTACGAGCAGTACTTC CASSLTDRSTYEQYF
TRBD2 TRBJ2-3 TRBV5-6 - TGTGCCAGCAGCTTCCCTAGCGGGGAGACAGATACGCAGTATTTT CASSFPSGETDTQYF
TRBD2 TRBJ2-5 TRBV11-2 - TGTGCCACCGGGGCGGGGGTCGGGGAGACCCAGTACTTC CATGAGVGETQYF
TRBD2 TRBJ2-1 TRBV19 - TGTGCCAGTAGTGTCGTCGCGGGGGGGAACAATGAGCAGTTCTTC CASSVVAGGNNEQFF
TRBD2 TRBJ2-1 TRBV11-2 - TGTGCCAGCACCCAGGCCGGGGGGATCGTCAACAGAAATGAGCAGTTCTTC CASTQAGGIVNRNEQFF
- TRBJ1-5 TRBV16 - TGTGCCAGCACCATAAGGGGGATAGGGCAGCCCCAGCATTTT CASTIRGIGQPQHF
TRBD2 TRBJ2-3 TRBV9 many TGTGCCAGCAACGCGGGGGGCCGCACAGATACGCAGTATTTT CASNAGGRTDTQYF
- TRBJ2-1 TRBV12-3/TRBV12-4 - TGTGCCAGCAGTTTCACCGGGACTTCCAAGCAGTTCTTC CASSFTGTSKQFF
- TRBJ2-5 TRBV5-6 - TGTGCCAGCAGCTCCCGGGAGTTCCAAGAGACCCAGTACTTC CASSSREFQETQYF
- TRBJ1-1 TRBV5-1 once TGCGCCAGCAGCTTGGCCGCAGGGGTCACTGAAGCTTTCTTT CASSLAAGVTEAFF
- TRBJ2-1 TRBV29-1 - TGCAGCGTTGAATTATCCTACAATGAGCAGTTCTTC CSVELSYNEQFF
TRBD2 TRBJ2-3 TRBV6-4 - TGTGCCAGCAGTGACTCGACTTTTAAAGCGGGGGAACAAAATACGCAGTATTTT CASSDSTFKAGEQNTQYF
- TRBJ2-2 TRBV5-1 - TGCGCCAGCAAACGGGGTACCGATAACACCGGGGAGCTGTTTTTT CASKRGTDNTGELFF
- TRBJ2-2 TRBV6-2/TRBV6-3 - TGTGCCAGCAGCTTCGGAGGGAACACCGGGGAGCTGTTTTTT CASSFGGNTGELFF
TRBD2 TRBJ2-5 TRBV3-1/TRBV3-2 few TGTGCCAGCAGCCAGGGGACTAGCGAGGGAGAGACCCAGTACTTC CASSQGTSEGETQYF
TRBD1 TRBJ2-7 TRBV19 once TGTGCCATTCAAGACAGGGGCTCCTACGAGCAGTACTTC CAIQDRGSYEQYF
- TRBJ2-3 TRBV18 - TGTGCCAGCTCACCACAGCCCGATACGCAGTATTTT CASSPQPDTQYF
TRBD1 TRBJ1-1 TRBV15 - TGTGCCACCGAAGACAGGGGGTCGTGGACTGAAGCTTTCTTT CATEDRGSWTEAFF
- TRBJ1-4 TRBV2 - TGTGCCAGCGGGGGGGAATCGGGCGAAAAACTGTTTTTT CASGGESGEKLFF
TRBD1 TRBJ1-1 TRBV5-1 - TGCGCCAGCAGCTTGTTAAGTACAGGGGGGACCACTGAAGCTTTCTTT CASSLLSTGGTTEAFF
- TRBJ2-1 TRBV19 - TGTGCCAGTAGTATAGATCAAACTGACTACTACAATGAGCAGTTCTTC CASSIDQTDYYNEQFF
- TRBJ2-1 TRBV7-6 - TGTGCCAGCTCGCCCGCCGGGGGGCAGTACAATGAGCAGTTCTTC CASSPAGGQYNEQFF
- TRBJ1-4 TRBV3-1/TRBV3-2 - TGTGCCAGCAGCCCCACGGGGGTGGGTAATGAAAAACTGTTTTTT CASSPTGVGNEKLFF
- TRBJ1-5 TRBV4-3 - TGCGCCAGCAGCCTAGGGGTGTCTAGCAATCAGCCCCAGCATTTT CASSLGVSSNQPQHF
- TRBJ1-2 TRBV27 - TGTGCCGGCCTTTTCCCTGGTACAGGGTTCAACTATGGCTACACCTTC CAGLFPGTGFNYGYTF
- TRBJ2-7 TRBV5-4 few TGTGCCAGCAGCTTGCTGACACCCGACTACGAGCAGTACTTC CASSLLTPDYEQYF
TRBD2 TRBJ2-5 TRBV7-8 once TGTGCCAGCAGCTTAAGACTAGCGGGGGGGCGTGAGACCCAGTACTTC CASSLRLAGGRETQYF
- TRBJ1-1 TRBV4-3 - TGCGCCAGCAGCCAAGATCGGACCAGGGGCACTGAAGCTTTCTTT CASSQDRTRGTEAFF
- TRBJ1-5 TRBV19 - TGTGCCAGTAGGACTACAGCAACTGATCAGCCCCAGCATTTT CASRTTATDQPQHF
TRBD2 TRBJ2-5 TRBV4-1 - TGCGCCAGCAGCCCCGGACTAGCGGGGAAGCCCTCCGGGACCCAGTACTTC CASSPGLAGKPSGTQYF
- TRBJ1-3 TRBV6-2/TRBV6-3 once TGTGCCAGCAGTCCCGGGGGTATCTCTGGAAACACCATATATTTT CASSPGGISGNTIYF
- TRBJ1-1 TRBV7-2 - TGTGCCAGCAGCTCTAGCGGTGCCAACACTGAAGCTTTCTTT CASSSSGANTEAFF
- TRBJ2-5 TRBV12-3/TRBV12-4 - TGTGCCAGCAGTTTACAGGGAGAGACCCAGTACTTC CASSLQGETQYF
TRBD1 TRBJ1-3 TRBV2 - TGTGCCAGCAGTGAGGAGACAGGGCCCAACACCATATATTTT CASSEETGPNTIYF
- TRBJ2-1 TRBV27 - TGTGCCAGCAGTTCGACCGGGACTTGGAATGAGCAGTTCTTC CASSSTGTWNEQFF
- TRBJ1-2 TRBV4-2 - TGTGCCAGCAGCCTAAACGGCCACAGGGCCCGCGATGGCTACACCTTC CASSLNGHRARDGYTF
- TRBJ1-1 TRBV29-1 - TGCAGCGTTGCTAAAGGGAGTATGGACACTGAAGCTTTCTTT CSVAKGSMDTEAFF
- TRBJ1-6 TRBV9 few TGTGCCAGCAGCTACACAGGTTCCTATAATTCACCCCTCCACTTT CASSYTGSYNSPLHF
- TRBJ2-2 TRBV9 - TGTGCCAGCTCGGGCGGGACTCGGAACACCGGGGAGCTGTTTTTT CASSGGTRNTGELFF
TRBD2 TRBJ2-3 TRBV18 - TGTGCCAGCTCACCTCCGGGACTAAACACAGATACGCAGTATTTT CASSPPGLNTDTQYF
TRBD1 TRBJ1-6 TRBV4-1 - TGCGCCAGCAGCTCCCAGGGGGCGGGGGATTCACCCCTCCACTTT CASSSQGAGDSPLHF
- TRBJ2-1 TRBV12-3/TRBV12-4 - TGTGCCAGCAGTTCCCCGGGTCGGCAGTTCTTC CASSSPGRQFF